This T cell receptor beta chain was identified in a study of glioma-infiltrating T cells after dendritic cell vaccination. Whole-study findings and limits: Only a small number of patients had complete blood and tumor samples. Higher pretreatment TIL content predicted longer progression-free time and survival.

The primer mix had 60 V beta and 13 J beta primers. Sequencing was performed with immunoSEQ multiplex PCR; in TCRdb, only in-frame clones are kept and a portion is missing. The sample includes tens of thousands of clones, 80% to 90% of them seen just once. Time point indicated: after dendritic cell vaccination, including at tumor progression/relapse. A note on this clone: Its matching antigen is unknown.

The sequencing here drew on blood, taken after dendritic cell vaccination. This clonotype was sampled from a human donor with glioblastoma.

CDR3 DNA sequence: TGTGCCAGCTCACCAGTCTTGGCAGCAGGCGAGCAGTACTTC. It is translated as CASSPVLAAGEQYF. The chain combines TRBV18 with TRBJ2-7; no definite D call. The germline CDR1 and CDR2 sequences are KGHSH and LQKENI. There are 14 residues in the CDR3. V lost 2 bases to trimming and J lost 6 bases, with 14 bases between them.